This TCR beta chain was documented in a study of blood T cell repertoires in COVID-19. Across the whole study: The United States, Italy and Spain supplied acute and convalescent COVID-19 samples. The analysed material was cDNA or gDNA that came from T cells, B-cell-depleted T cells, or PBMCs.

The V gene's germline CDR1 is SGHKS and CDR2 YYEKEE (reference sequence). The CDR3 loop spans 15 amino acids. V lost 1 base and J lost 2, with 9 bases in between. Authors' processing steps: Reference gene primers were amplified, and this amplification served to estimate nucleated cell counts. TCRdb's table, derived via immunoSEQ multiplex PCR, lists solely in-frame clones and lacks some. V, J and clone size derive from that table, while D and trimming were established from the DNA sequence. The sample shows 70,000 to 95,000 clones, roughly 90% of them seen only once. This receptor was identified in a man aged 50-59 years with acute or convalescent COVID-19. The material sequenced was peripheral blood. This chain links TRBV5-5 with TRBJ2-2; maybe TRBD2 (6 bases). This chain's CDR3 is CASSLRDSNTGELFF. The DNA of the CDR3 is TGTGCCAGCAGCTTGCGGGACTCAAACACCGGGGAGCTGTTTTTT.